The 28 T cell receptor beta chains presented below share a single source sample, sequenced in a study of Ad26.COV2.S vaccination and SARS-CoV-2 variants. Assay used: immunoSEQ multiplex PCR; TCRdb lists only in-frame clones, some missing. Of fewer than 400,000 clones listed, around nine tenths are singletons. Treatment meaning: some 20 received Ad26.COV2.S at low or high dose, single or two shots; a few received placebo; per-sample allocation not given. Repertoires come from day 63 after the first vaccine or placebo injection. The sequences come from peripheral blood, collected in a trial of Ad26.COV2.S vaccine versus placebo. The receptors come from a person between 18 and 65 years old who received the Ad26.COV2.S COVID-19 vaccine or a placebo.

The chain uses TRBV19 and TRBJ1-1; TRBD1 matches 8 bases. Germline-derived CDR1 and CDR2 are LNHDA and SQIVND (reference sequence). The CDR3 extends over 14 amino acids. V shed 6 bases, J shed 0 bases, and the junction held 3 bases outside the gene matches. The CDR3, as DNA: TGTGCCAGTAGCCAGGGACAGGTGAACACTGAAGCTTTCTTT. Translating gives CASSQGQVNTEAFF.

Details on this clone: Other DNA sequences in the sample encode the same CDR3. The V and J genes are TRBV2 and TRBJ1-3; D gene ambiguous. This CDR3 spans 14 amino acids. The germline V gene encodes CDR1 SNHLY and CDR2 FYNNEI. Between the trimmed V and J ends, which lost 3 bases and 3 bases, there was a span of 9 bases. The CDR3 spells CASSERTVGNTIYF. CDR3 in DNA: TGTGCCAGCAGTGAGAGAACAGTTGGAAACACCATATATTTT. The full variable domain, rest sourced from reference TRBV2 and TRBJ1-3, is EPEVTQTPSHQVTQMGQEVILRCVPISNHLYFYWYRQILGQKVEFLVSFYNNEISEKSEIFDDQFSVERPDGSNFTLKIRSTKLEDSAMYFCASSERTVGNTIYFGEGSWLTVV.

This chain uses TRBV15 with TRBJ2-1; unclear D gene. The CDR3 consists of 13 residues. Trimming pared 2 bases from V and 9 bases from J, leaving 11 bases between. The germline V gene encodes CDR1 LNHNV and CDR2 YYDKDF (reference sequence). The CDR3 DNA sequence: TGTGCCACCAGCAGAAACTTGGATGGTGAGCAGTTCTTC. Its protein product is CATSRNLDGEQFF.

The chain has TRBV24-1 and TRBJ1-1; D is undetermined. V was clipped by 4 bases and J by 2 bases, with 10 bases between them. Germline assignment: CDR1 KGHDR and CDR2 SFDVKD. The CDR3 spans 14 residues. CDR3 sequence (DNA): TGTGCCACCAGTGACTCGGACGCAAACACTGAAGCTTTCTTT. Translated, it gives CATSDSDANTEAFF.

V usage is TRBV6-6 and J usage is TRBJ2-4; 7 positions agree with TRBD2. Germline CDR1 and CDR2: MNHNY and SVGAGI (reference sequence). With V trimmed by 6 bases and J by 1 base, 9 bases remained unmatched. The length of the CDR3 is 16 residues. CDR3 coding DNA: TGTGCCAGCAGCAGAGGACTAGTTGGGGCCAAAAACATTCAGTACTTC. Residues: CASSRGLVGAKNIQYF.

This rearrangement joins TRBV6-4 to TRBJ2-3; 11 nucleotides line up with TRBD2. CDR3 length: 15 amino acids. After removal of 2 bases from V and 4 bases from J, the junction contained 2 bases not matched to a gene. Germline CDR1 MRHNA, CDR2 SNTAGT. The CDR3, as DNA: TGTGCCAGCAGTGACGAGACTAGCGGGGCAGATACGCAGTATTTT. The encoded protein is CASSDETSGADTQYF.

A note on this clone: Other DNA sequences from this sample encode an identical CDR3 as well. The chain has TRBV5-6 and TRBJ2-1; D not certain. V lost 4 bases to trimming and J lost 7 bases, with 3 bases between them. The CDR3 totals 10 residues. Looked up from germline, CDR1 is SGHDT and CDR2 is YYEEEE. The CDR3 region has the DNA TGTGCCAGCAGCGGAAATGAGCAGTTCTTC. Protein sequence: CASSGNEQFF. The full variable domain, its missing parts supplied by reference TRBV5-6 and TRBJ2-1, is DAGVTQSPTHLIKTRGQQVTLRCSPKSGHDTVSWYQQALGQGPQFIFQYYEEEERQRGNFPDRFSGHQFPNYSSELNVNALLLGDSALYLCASSGNEQFFGPGTRLTVL.

The V and J genes are TRBV11-2 and TRBJ2-1; 10 nucleotides align to TRBD2. The CDR3 is 14 residues long. Losses at the gene ends were 3 bases for V and 8 bases for J; bases not matched to a gene: 4. Germline CDR1 reads SGHAT; CDR2 reads FQNNGV. CDR3 nucleotides: TGTGCCAGCAGCTTGGAGCGGGGGGGCCATGAGCAGTTCTTC. This codes for CASSLERGGHEQFF.

The gene calls are TRBV30 and TRBJ1-6; D remains ambiguous. The V end was cut by 0 bases, the J end by 7 bases, with 10 bases between. Germline lookup yields CDR1 GTSNPN and CDR2 SVGIG (reference sequence). This CDR3 has 14 residues. CDR3 sequence: CAWSVRGINSPLHF. As DNA, the CDR3 is TGTGCCTGGAGTGTACGAGGAATAAATTCACCCCTCCACTTT.

This rearrangement joins TRBV4-1 to TRBJ1-6; D not certain. V was shortened by 3 bases and J by 7 bases, with 13 bases between the two germline ends. Germline CDR1 reads MGHRA; CDR2 reads YSYEKL. The CDR3 length is 15 residues. CDR3 coding DNA: TGCGCCAGCAGCCAGGCGAAGACGGAGAATTCACCCCTCCACTTT. Translation: CASSQAKTENSPLHF.

The chain joins TRBV7-2 to TRBJ2-5, with D possibly matching TRBD1 (6 bases). V lost 4 bases to trimming and J lost 5 bases, with 20 bases between them. CDR1 SGHTA and CDR2 FQGNSA come from the germline V gene. This CDR3 spans 16 amino acids. The CDR3 region has the DNA TGTGCCAGCAGCTCCTACTTCCAGGGGTTCGATGAGACCCAGTACTTC. Protein sequence: CASSSYFQGFDETQYF.

The CDR3 DNA reads TGTGCCAGCAGTTTAGTCCGTTGGGAGACCCAGTACTTC. Encoded protein: CASSLVRWETQYF. This chain joins TRBV12-3 or TRBV12-4 and TRBJ2-5; D unclear. Trimming took 1 base from V and 5 from J, leaving 8 bases between them. This CDR3 is built from 13 residues.

CDR3 in DNA: TGTGCCAGCAGCCCCCACTCCGGAACAGGGGGACCCTACGAGCAGTACTTC. Amino acids: CASSPHSGTGGPYEQYF. The chain employs TRBV9 and TRBJ2-7, with 8 bases aligning to TRBD1. The CDR3 consists of 17 residues. Per the germline V gene, CDR1 is SGDLS and CDR2 is YYNGEE. V shed 4 bases, J shed 2 bases, and the junction held 14 bases outside the gene matches.

V gene TRBV5-6 combines with J gene TRBJ1-3; possible D gene TRBD1, 5 bases. Per the germline V gene, CDR1 is SGHDT and CDR2 is YYEEEE. Trimming pared 0 bases from V and 0 bases from J, leaving 7 bases between. This CDR3 comprises 15 residues. CDR3 residues: CASSLVGPSGNTIYF. The CDR3 DNA follows: TGTGCCAGCAGCTTGGTGGGGCCCTCTGGAAACACCATATATTTT.

The chain couples TRBV5-1 to TRBJ2-1; the match to TRBD1 covers 7 bases. The germline V gene has CDR1 SGHRS and CDR2 YFSETQ. This CDR3 region has 15 residues. Trimming removed 5 bases from V and 0 bases from J; junction bases left unmatched: 5. The CDR3 loop is CASSTGVSSYNEQFF. The CDR3 DNA sequence: TGCGCCAGCAGTACAGGGGTCAGCTCCTACAATGAGCAGTTCTTC.

The V gene is TRBV18, the J gene TRBJ1-1, with D unresolved. The CDR3 has 14 amino acids. Germline CDR1 is KGHSH and CDR2 is LQKENI. V gave up 3 bases and J gave up 0 bases, with 8 bases separating them. CDR3 sequence: CASSPRAVNTEAFF. DNA for the CDR3: TGTGCCAGCTCACCCCGGGCCGTGAACACTGAAGCTTTCTTT.

The rearrangement joins TRBV2 to TRBJ1-2, with 9 bases matching TRBD1. CDR1 and CDR2 from the germline V gene are SNHLY and FYNNEI. Trimming removed 7 bases from V and 0 bases from J; junction bases left unmatched: 6. The CDR3 length is 15 residues. The DNA for the CDR3 is TGTGCCAGCAAGTTAGGACAGGGGCCTAACTATGGCTACACCTTC. Translated: CASKLGQGPNYGYTF.

The gene calls are TRBV30 and TRBJ1-2; D is unresolved. Germline V gene sequence: CDR1 GTSNPN, CDR2 SVGIG (reference sequence). V shed 1 base and J shed 2 bases, with 8 bases lying between them. The CDR3 loop spans 13 amino acids. For the CDR3, the DNA is TGTGCCTGGAGTGGCCCCTTAAACTATGGCTACACCTTC. Its protein is CAWSGPLNYGYTF.

Concerning this clone: The same CDR3 can be traced to other DNA sequences in this sample. The V call is TRBV2, the J call TRBJ1-2; 8 bases are a match to TRBD1. The V segment lost 4 bases and the J segment 5 bases; nucleotides outside the gene matches: 3. From germline, CDR1 is SNHLY and CDR2 FYNNEI. This CDR3 is built from 13 residues. The CDR3 loop reads CASSVGTGYGYTF. In nucleotides, the CDR3 is TGTGCCAGCAGTGTCGGGACAGGTTATGGCTACACCTTC. The full variable domain, in which reference TRBV2 and TRBJ1-2 provide the parts outside the CDR3, is EPEVTQTPSHQVTQMGQEVILRCVPISNHLYFYWYRQILGQKVEFLVSFYNNEISEKSEIFDDQFSVERPDGSNFTLKIRSTKLEDSAMYFCASSVGTGYGYTFGSGTRLTVV.

V and J are TRBV5-6 and TRBJ1-2; no firm D call. The CDR3 runs 14 residues. Germline CDR1 is SGHDT and CDR2 is YYEEEE. V lost 0 bases and J 4 bases, leaving 10 bases between the germline ends. CDR3 region: CASSLVGEVYGYTF. The DNA of the CDR3 is TGTGCCAGCAGCTTGGTCGGGGAAGTCTATGGCTACACCTTC.

The V and J genes are TRBV5-1 and TRBJ2-1; D gene unclear. The CDR3 extends over 13 amino acids. Trimming pared 1 base from V and 4 bases from J, leaving 6 bases between. Germline CDR1 and CDR2: SGHRS and YFSETQ. The chain's CDR3 is CASSLNFYNEQFF. The CDR3 region has the DNA TGCGCCAGCAGCTTGAATTTTTACAATGAGCAGTTCTTC.

The gene calls are TRBV2 and TRBJ2-1; D is unresolved. The germline V gene encodes CDR1 SNHLY and CDR2 FYNNEI. The CDR3 extends over 12 amino acids. Trimming left V 5 bases short and J 13 bases short, with 15 bases between. CDR3 protein: CASSRRSLDQFF. The CDR3 bases are TGTGCCAGCAGTAGGCGTTCGCTTGATCAGTTCTTC.

This clone appeared a single time. The V and J genes are TRBV5-1 and TRBJ1-5; no firm D call. CDR1 and CDR2 from the germline V gene are SGHRS and YFSETQ. Trimming took off 1 base at V and 0 bases at J, with 8 bases between the two ends. This CDR3 is built from 15 residues. CDR3 residues: CASSLYGYSNQPQHF. The CDR3 DNA is TGCGCCAGCAGCTTGTACGGGTATAGCAATCAGCCCCAGCATTTT.

The V gene is TRBV27, the J gene TRBJ2-1; the D gene is possibly TRBD2 (5 bases). The CDR3 totals 11 residues. Germline V gives CDR1 MNHEY, CDR2 SMNVEV (reference sequence). V lost 6 bases to trimming and J lost 7 bases, with 7 bases between them. The DNA for the CDR3 is TGTGCCAGCAGCGGAGGTAATGAGCAGTTCTTC. It specifies CASSGGNEQFF.

This chain connects TRBV7-6 to TRBJ2-5; D not certain. Deletions cut 2 bases from V and 2 bases from J, with 12 bases between. This CDR3 region has 15 residues. Germline values: CDR1 SGHVS, CDR2 FNYEAQ. CDR3 loop: CASSLILTPQETQYF. The DNA of the CDR3 is TGTGCCAGCAGCTTAATTTTGACCCCTCAAGAGACCCAGTACTTC. Variable domain in full (rest from reference TRBV7-6 and TRBJ2-5): GAGVSQSPRYKVTKRGQDVALRCDPISGHVSLYWYRQALGQGPEFLTYFNYEAQQDKSGLPNDRFSAERPEGSISTLTIQRTEQRDSAMYRCASSLILTPQETQYFGPGTRLLVL.

The V gene is TRBV7-2, the J gene TRBJ1-1, with 9 positions matching TRBD1. This CDR3 has 14 amino acids. The germline gives CDR1 SGHTA, CDR2 FQGNSA. J was trimmed by 10 bases and V by 5 bases; bases with no gene match: 11. The CDR3 DNA reads as TGTGCCAGCAGCCCCAACTCACAGGGGGCGGGAGCTTTCTTT. It is translated as CASSPNSQGAGAFF.

Only a few counts were recorded for this clone. The chain employs TRBV3-1 (or the pseudogene TRBV3-2) and TRBJ1-3; D perhaps matches TRBD1 (6 bases). Germline values: CDR1 LGHDT, CDR2 YNNKEL (reference sequence). Trimming took off 4 bases at V and 2 bases at J, with 12 bases between the two ends. The CDR3 runs to 15 residues. CDR3 loop: CASSRTGNAGNTIYF. For the CDR3, the DNA is TGTGCCAGCAGCCGAACAGGGAACGCTGGAAACACCATATATTTT.

The V gene is TRBV6-5, the J gene TRBJ2-2; a possible D gene is TRBD1 (6 bases). Trimming shortened V by 6 bases and J by 1 base, and 9 bases separated the two germline ends. From germline, CDR1 is MNHEY and CDR2 SVGAGI. This CDR3 has 14 amino acids. CDR3 sequence reads: CASRPQGNTGELFF. CDR3 bases: TGTGCCAGCAGGCCACAGGGGAACACCGGGGAGCTGTTTTTT.